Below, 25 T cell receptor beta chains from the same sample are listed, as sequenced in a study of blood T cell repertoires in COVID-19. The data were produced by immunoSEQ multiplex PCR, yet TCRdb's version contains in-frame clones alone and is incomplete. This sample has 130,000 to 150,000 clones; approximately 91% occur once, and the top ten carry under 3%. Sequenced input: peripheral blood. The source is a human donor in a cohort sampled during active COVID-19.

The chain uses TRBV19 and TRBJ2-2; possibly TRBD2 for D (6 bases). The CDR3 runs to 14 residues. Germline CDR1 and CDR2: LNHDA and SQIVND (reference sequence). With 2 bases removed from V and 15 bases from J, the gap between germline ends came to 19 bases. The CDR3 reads CASSINPEGGMVFF. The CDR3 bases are TGTGCCAGTAGTATAAATCCCGAGGGCGGGATGGTGTTTTTT.

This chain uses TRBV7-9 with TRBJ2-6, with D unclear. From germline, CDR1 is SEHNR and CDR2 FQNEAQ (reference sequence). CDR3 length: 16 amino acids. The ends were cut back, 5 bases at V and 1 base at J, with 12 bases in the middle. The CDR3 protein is CASSTWSASGANVLTF. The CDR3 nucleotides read TGTGCCAGCAGCACCTGGTCCGCGTCTGGGGCCAACGTCCTGACTTTC. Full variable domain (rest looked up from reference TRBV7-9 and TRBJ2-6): DTGVSQNPRHKITKRGQNVTFRCDPISEHNRLYWYRQTLGQGPEFLTYFQNEAQLEKSRLLSDRFSAERPKGSFSTLEIQRTEQGDSAMYLCASSTWSASGANVLTFGAGSRLTVL.

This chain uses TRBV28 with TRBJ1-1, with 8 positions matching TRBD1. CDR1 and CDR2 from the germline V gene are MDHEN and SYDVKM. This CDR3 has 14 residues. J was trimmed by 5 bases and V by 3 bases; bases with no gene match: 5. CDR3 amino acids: CASSLQGARTEAFF. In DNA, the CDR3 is TGTGCCAGCAGTTTGCAGGGGGCGAGAACTGAAGCTTTCTTT.

The CDR3: CASSLGTGYTGELFF. The DNA for the CDR3 is TGTGCCAGCAGCTTAGGTACAGGGTACACCGGGGAGCTGTTTTTT. This chain connects TRBV11-3 to TRBJ2-2; D is possibly TRBD1 (6 bases). The CDR3 is 15 residues long. Germline CDR1 is SGHNT and CDR2 is YENEEA. V was trimmed by 1 base and J by 3 bases, leaving 9 bases between them.

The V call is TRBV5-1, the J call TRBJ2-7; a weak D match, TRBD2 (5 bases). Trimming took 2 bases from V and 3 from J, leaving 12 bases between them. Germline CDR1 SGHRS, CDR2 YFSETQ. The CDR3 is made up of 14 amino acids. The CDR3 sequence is CASSLSGIYYEQYF. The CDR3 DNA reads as TGCGCCAGCAGCTTATCCGGGATCTACTACGAGCAGTACTTC.

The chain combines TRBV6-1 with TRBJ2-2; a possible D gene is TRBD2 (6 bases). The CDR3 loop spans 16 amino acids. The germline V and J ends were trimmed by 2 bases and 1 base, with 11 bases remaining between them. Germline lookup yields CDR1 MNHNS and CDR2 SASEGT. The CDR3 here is CASSELDYLNTGELFF. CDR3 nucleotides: TGTGCCAGCAGTGAACTGGACTACCTGAACACCGGGGAGCTGTTTTTT.

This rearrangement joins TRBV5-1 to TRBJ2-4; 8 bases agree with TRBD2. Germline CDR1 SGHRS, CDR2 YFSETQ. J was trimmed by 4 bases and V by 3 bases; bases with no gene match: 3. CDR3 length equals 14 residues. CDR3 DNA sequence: TGCGCCAGCAGCTCCGGGAGGGGAAAAAACATTCAGTACTTC. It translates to CASSSGRGKNIQYF.

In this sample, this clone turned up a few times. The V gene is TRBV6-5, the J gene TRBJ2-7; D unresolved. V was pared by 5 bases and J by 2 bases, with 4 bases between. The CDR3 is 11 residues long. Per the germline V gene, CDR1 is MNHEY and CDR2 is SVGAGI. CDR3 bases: TGTGCCAGCAGTCGGGCCTACGAGCAGTACTTC. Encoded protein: CASSRAYEQYF.

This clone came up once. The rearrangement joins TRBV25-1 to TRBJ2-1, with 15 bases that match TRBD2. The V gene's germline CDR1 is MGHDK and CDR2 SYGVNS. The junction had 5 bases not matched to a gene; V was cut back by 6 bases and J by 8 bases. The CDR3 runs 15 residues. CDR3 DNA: TGTGCCAGCAGACCGGGACTAGCGGGGGGTCATGAGCAGTTCTTC. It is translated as CASRPGLAGGHEQFF.

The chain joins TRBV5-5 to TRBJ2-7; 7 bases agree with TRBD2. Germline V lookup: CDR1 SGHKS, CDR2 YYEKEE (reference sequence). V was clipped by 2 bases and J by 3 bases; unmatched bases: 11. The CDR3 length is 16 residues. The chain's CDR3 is CASSFLEAGADYEQYF. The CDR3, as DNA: TGTGCCAGCAGCTTTCTCGAGGCGGGAGCGGACTACGAGCAGTACTTC.

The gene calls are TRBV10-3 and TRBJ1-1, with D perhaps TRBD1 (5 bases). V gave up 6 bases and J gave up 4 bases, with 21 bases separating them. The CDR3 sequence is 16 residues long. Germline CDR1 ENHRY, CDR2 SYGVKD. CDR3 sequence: CAIRGTTAWRGTEAFF. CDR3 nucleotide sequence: TGTGCCATCAGGGGTACGACAGCGTGGAGAGGCACTGAAGCTTTCTTT.

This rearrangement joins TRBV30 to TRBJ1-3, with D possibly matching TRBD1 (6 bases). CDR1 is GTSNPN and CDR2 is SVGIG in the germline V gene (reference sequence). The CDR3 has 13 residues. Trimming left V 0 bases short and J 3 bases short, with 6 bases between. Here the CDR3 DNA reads TGTGCCTGGAGTGTAGGGGGTGGAAACACCATATATTTT. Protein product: CAWSVGGGNTIYF.

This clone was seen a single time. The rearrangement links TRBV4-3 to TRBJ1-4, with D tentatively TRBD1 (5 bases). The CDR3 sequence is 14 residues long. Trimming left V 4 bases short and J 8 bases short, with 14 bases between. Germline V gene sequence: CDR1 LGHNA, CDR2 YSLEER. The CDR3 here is CASSRGLPEEKLFF. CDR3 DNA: TGCGCCAGCAGCCGGGGCCTGCCTGAAGAAAAACTGTTTTTT.

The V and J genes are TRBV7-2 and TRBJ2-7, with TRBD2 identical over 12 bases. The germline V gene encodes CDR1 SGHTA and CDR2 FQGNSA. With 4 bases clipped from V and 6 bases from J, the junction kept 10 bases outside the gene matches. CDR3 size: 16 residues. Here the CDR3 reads CASSSGGLAGRAEQYF. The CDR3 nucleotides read TGTGCCAGCAGCTCTGGTGGACTAGCGGGACGGGCCGAGCAGTACTTC.

In DNA, the CDR3 is TGTGCCAGCAGTTTAAGGGGGCAAGGCTACGAGCAGTACTTC. Translation gives CASSLRGQGYEQYF. This chain connects TRBV27 to TRBJ2-7, with 7 positions matching TRBD1. J lost 3 bases, V lost 2 bases, and 4 bases had no gene match. The germline V gene has CDR1 MNHEY and CDR2 SMNVEV (reference sequence). The CDR3 runs 14 residues.

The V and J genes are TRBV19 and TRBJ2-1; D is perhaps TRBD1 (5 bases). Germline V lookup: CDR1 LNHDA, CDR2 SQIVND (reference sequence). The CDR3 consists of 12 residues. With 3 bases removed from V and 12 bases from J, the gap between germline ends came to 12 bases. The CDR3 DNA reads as TGTGCCAGTAGTATCCCCGGACAACGGCAGTTCTTC. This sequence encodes CASSIPGQRQFF.

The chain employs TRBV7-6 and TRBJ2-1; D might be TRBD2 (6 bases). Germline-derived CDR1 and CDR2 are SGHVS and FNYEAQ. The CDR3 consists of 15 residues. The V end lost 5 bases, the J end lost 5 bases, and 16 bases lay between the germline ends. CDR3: CASSPAGLLNNEQFF. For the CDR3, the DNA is TGTGCCAGCAGCCCCGCGGGGCTACTAAACAATGAGCAGTTCTTC.

CDR3 bases: TGTGCCAGCAGAAAAACTAGACAAGAGACCCAGTACTTC. Its protein is CASRKTRQETQYF. The rearrangement uses TRBV7-2 and TRBJ2-5; D perhaps matches TRBD2 (5 bases). Trimming removed 6 bases from V and 2 bases from J, with 10 bases in between. The germline V gene has CDR1 SGHTA and CDR2 FQGNSA. The CDR3 is 13 residues long.

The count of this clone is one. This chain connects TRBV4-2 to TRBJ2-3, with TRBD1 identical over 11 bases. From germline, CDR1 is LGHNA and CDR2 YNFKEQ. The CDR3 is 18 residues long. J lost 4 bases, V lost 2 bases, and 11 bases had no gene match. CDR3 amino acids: CASSQFPGQGVRADTQYF. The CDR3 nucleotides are TGTGCCAGCAGCCAATTTCCGGGACAGGGGGTAAGGGCAGATACGCAGTATTTT.

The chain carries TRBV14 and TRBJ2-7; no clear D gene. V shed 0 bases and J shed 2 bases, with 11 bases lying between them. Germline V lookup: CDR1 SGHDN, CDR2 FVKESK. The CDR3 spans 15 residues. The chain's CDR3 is CASSQDEALPYEQYF. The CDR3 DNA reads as TGTGCCAGCAGCCAAGACGAGGCCCTCCCCTACGAGCAGTACTTC.

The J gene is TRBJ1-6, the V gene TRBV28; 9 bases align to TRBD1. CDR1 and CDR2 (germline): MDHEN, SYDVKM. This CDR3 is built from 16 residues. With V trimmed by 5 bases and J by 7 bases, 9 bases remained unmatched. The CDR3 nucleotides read TGTGCCAGCAGTCCGATTGGACAGGGGCCAAATTCACCCCTCCACTTT. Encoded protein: CASSPIGQGPNSPLHF. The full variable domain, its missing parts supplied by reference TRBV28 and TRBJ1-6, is DVKVTQSSRYLVKRTGEKVFLECVQDMDHENMFWYRQDPGLGLRLIYFSYDVKMKEKGDIPEGYSVSREKKERFSLILESASTNQTSMYLCASSPIGQGPNSPLHFGNGTRLTVT.

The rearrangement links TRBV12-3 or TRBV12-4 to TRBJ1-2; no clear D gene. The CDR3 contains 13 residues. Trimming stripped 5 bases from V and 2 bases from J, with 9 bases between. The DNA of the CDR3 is TGTGCCAGCAGTGTACAGAGAAACTATGGCTACACCTTC. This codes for CASSVQRNYGYTF.

The CDR3: CASTAGGQAQPQHF. CDR3 DNA: TGTGCCAGCACCGCCGGGGGACAGGCTCAGCCCCAGCATTTT. The chain is built from TRBV28 and TRBJ1-5, with 8 positions matching TRBD1. J lost 6 bases, V lost 7 bases, and 8 bases had no gene match. Germline V CDR1 and CDR2: MDHEN, SYDVKM. This CDR3 is 14 amino acids long.

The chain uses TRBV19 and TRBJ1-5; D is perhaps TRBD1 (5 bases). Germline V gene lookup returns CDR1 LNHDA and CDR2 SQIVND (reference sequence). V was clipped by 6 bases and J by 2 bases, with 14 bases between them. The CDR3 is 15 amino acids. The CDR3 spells CASRPDSAGNQPQHF. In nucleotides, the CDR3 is TGTGCCAGTAGGCCCGACAGTGCGGGCAATCAGCCCCAGCATTTT.

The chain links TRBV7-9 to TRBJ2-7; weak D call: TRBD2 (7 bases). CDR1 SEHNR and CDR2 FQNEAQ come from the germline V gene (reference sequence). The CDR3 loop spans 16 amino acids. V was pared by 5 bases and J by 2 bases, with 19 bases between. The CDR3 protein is CASSTARGAVTYEQYF. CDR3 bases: TGTGCCAGCAGCACGGCTCGGGGGGCGGTGACCTACGAGCAGTACTTC.